This T cell receptor (beta chain) is from a study of CD8 T cell repertoires and HIV-1 epitope variants (TCRdb year 2020). Study-wide context: Twenty-five peptides representing autologous and known Gag and Nef epitope variants were each used to stimulate T cells in separate culture wells. The control conditions were a CMV, EBV and flu peptide pool, the Ebola AY9 epitope as a negative control, and a well with no peptide. Three Gag epitope families and Nef HW9 and YT9 were included among the tested epitopes. T cells were enriched using the EasySep Human T Cell Enrichment Kit and were co-cultured with equal numbers of autologous T cell-negative cells serving as antigen-presenting cells. Cultures ran for under 12 days in IMDM with gentamicin, with half-media changes on days 3 and 7 adding IL-2, IL-7 and IL-15. An aliquot of 1M T cells was saved as an uncultured baseline condition, separate from the roughly 80 T cell cultures. A total of over 65 T cell cultures were run, with each culture condition done in triplicate except for one peptide, which was done in duplicate. General conclusions and limits of the study: The assay identified only TCR beta chains and indicated proliferation to antigen, not T cell function or cytokine profile. Under 10 antigen-specific TCR beta clonotypes were identified, of which over 5 appeared to be cross-reactive for autologous or known escape epitope variants. Roughly 5 clonotypes recognized the Nef KF9 family and one the HW9 family, with no responses to the TAALDMSHF plasma variant.

The EasySep Human CD8+ T Cell Enrichment Kit was used on day 10 to isolate CD8+ T cells from every culture. Sequencing of TCR beta CDR3 regions was performed at survey depth on the immunoSEQ platform. The QIAamp DNA micro kit was used to extract genomic DNA from every cultured and uncultured CD8+ T cell population. The published analysis was carried out like this. Any sample with under 5,000 productive reads was excluded, and this exclusion removed about 6% of the roughly 80 cultures stimulated with HIV peptides. Sequences were trimmed to CDR3 by a MANAFEST web app, and nonproductive sequences, CDR3s under 5 amino acids, and sequences not starting with C or ending with F/W were removed. Antigen-specific clonotypes had to expand in at least 2 of 3 replicates versus no-peptide control at FDR 0.01, only within one epitope family. A frequency at least fivefold higher than in wells stimulated with peptides from other epitope families was additionally required for specific clonotypes. The clones in this table, taken by TCRdb from immuneACCESS, are in-frame only. Not every clone is retained; where verified, under half of the shortfall comes from an unresolved V gene, and the cause of the rest is unknown. D and trimming come from the DNA, and the V and J calls and clone size come from that table. The sample table holds fewer than 5,500 clones, of which about two thirds were seen once. The ten biggest clones cover about 45% of the sample.

Inclusive of the bounding cysteine and phenylalanine, the CDR3 is 16 residues long. Only the CDR3 DNA stays, 48 bases, in frame from base 1. CDR1 and CDR2, per the germline V gene, are MDHEN and SYDVKM. V is clipped by 5 bases and J by 1 base, and the sequence between their germline boundaries is 16 bases long. A remark on this clone: Its antigen has not been determined. The sample holds no much larger clone one base away, and base qualities are not on file.

The origin of this receptor is a male donor with HIV. The V and J genes are TRBV28 and TRBJ2-3, and perhaps TRBD2 as D gene, on 5 matching bases. The sample taken for sequencing was cultured CD8+ T cells derived from PBMCs. The nucleotide sequence is given as TGTGCCAGCAGTCACCCGGCCACACTAGGCACAGATACGCAGTATTTT. The encoded protein is CASSHPATLGTDTQYF.